This TCR beta chain derives from a study of blood T cell repertoires in COVID-19 (dated by TCRdb to between 2020 and 2021). Concerning the study at large: Collaborator samples came from the United States, Italy and Spain and covered acute and convalescent phases of COVID-19. The prospective study material was composed of cDNA or gDNA derived from T cells, B-cell-depleted T cells, or PBMCs. Subjects who had been exposed to COVID-19, were actively infected with it, or had recovered from it provided the deeply sampled blood TCRbeta repertoires that made up the dataset. The repertoires were released in a freely available public database meant as a resource for research on the immune response to SARS-CoV-2. Samples were obtained from the ongoing ImmuneRACE study (first 160 participants) and from roughly 1,300 subjects provided by 6 global collaborators. The sample metadata nearly always contained a de-identified subject ID, COVID-19 status, age in years and sex. Where available, HLA class I and class II types were obtained from metadata supplied by the sample provider rather than from assay-based typing.

From a lookup of the germline V gene, CDR1 and CDR2 are ENHRY and SYGVKD. A distance of 19 bases separates the germline ends of V and J, which lose 6 bases and 2 bases respectively. The CDR3 spans 16 residues, from the cysteine through the phenylalanine. The only DNA kept is the CDR3, 48 bases in frame from the first base. Broader findings and caveats from the paper: The amount of clinical and demographic metadata varied by source and participant and was provided uncurated.

Participants in the prospective study were enrolled through a virtual design, were aged about 18 to 100 years, and lived in approximately 24 United States geographic areas. To assign participants to cohorts, the prospective study relied on clinical history that participants themselves reported in a screening survey and a study questionnaire. Exposed participants had been in contact, within 2 weeks of entering the study, with a person who had a PCR-confirmed or clinician-diagnosed case of COVID-19. Mobile phlebotomists in the prospective study collected whole blood, serum and a nasopharyngeal or oropharyngeal swab from every participant. Over an approximately 2-month period, participants in the prospective study had the option of providing additional blood draws and questionnaires. Before DNA extraction, prospective study blood samples were shipped either frozen or at room temperature. Points on this clone: It lacks a known antigen. Within one base of it there is no much larger clone, and no base qualities were kept.

The immunoSEQ Assay, a bias-controlled multiplex PCR, was used to amplify TCRbeta CDR3 regions from genomic DNA. The authors processed their data as follows. The number of nucleated cells in each sample was estimated from the amplification of reference gene primers within the assay. Sequence reads were collapsed and filtered to measure the absolute abundance of every unique TCRbeta CDR3 rearrangement. For each sample, productive Simpson clonality was calculated as the square root of Simpson's diversity index across productive rearrangements. The clones in this table, taken by TCRdb from immuneACCESS, are in-frame only. Not every clone is retained; where verified, under half of the shortfall comes from an unresolved V gene, and the cause of the rest is unknown. V, J and clone size derive from that table, while D and trimming were established from the DNA sequence. The sample table shows about 260,000 clones, and approximately 88% are seen once. Approximately 3.4% of the sample goes to the ten largest clones.

Sequencing was done on a sample of PBMCs or T cells enriched from blood (not recorded which). Rearrangement joined TRBV10-3 to TRBJ1-1; TRBD1 might be the D gene, on 5 matching bases. The sequence was collected from a middle-aged woman who had been exposed to COVID-19. The CDR3 is CAIRAEGEAGNTEAFF. DNA sequence: TGTGCCATCAGGGCCGAAGGGGAGGCGGGAAACACTGAAGCTTTCTTT.